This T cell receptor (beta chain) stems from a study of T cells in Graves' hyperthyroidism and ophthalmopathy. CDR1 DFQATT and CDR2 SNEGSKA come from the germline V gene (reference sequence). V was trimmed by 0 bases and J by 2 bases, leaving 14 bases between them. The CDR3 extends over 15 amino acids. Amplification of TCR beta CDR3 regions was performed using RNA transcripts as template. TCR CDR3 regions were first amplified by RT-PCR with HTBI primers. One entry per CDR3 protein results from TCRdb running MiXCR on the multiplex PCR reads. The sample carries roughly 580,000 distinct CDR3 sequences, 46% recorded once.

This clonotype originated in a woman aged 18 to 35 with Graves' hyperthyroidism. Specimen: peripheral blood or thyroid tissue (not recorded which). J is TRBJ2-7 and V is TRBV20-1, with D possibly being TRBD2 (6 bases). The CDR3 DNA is TGCAGTGCTAGAGATCCCGTCGCGGGAACCTACGAGCAGTACTTC. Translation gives CSARDPVAGTYEQYF.